The 32 T cell receptor beta chains below were found in one sample sequenced in a study of OX40 agonist ivuxolimab in advanced cancers. The assay was immunoSEQ multiplex PCR, and TCRdb's table has in-frame clones only and misses some. This table has around 120,000 clones, around 89% appearing once. Here the sequenced sample was CD4+ or CD8+ T cells sorted from blood, taken in a trial of the OX40 agonist ivuxolimab. These receptors all stem from an adult with an advanced solid tumor such as melanoma, head and neck, liver or kidney cancer.

The V and J genes are TRBV29-1 and TRBJ1-2; 7 positions agree with TRBD1. J gave up 3 bases and V 6 bases, and 4 bases lay outside the gene matches. Germline loops: CDR1 SQVTM, CDR2 ANQGSEA. The CDR3 spans 12 residues. The CDR3 DNA is TGCAGCGTGACTCAGGGGGACTATGGCTACACCTTC. Translation gives CSVTQGDYGYTF.

The V and J genes are TRBV10-3 and TRBJ2-1; TRBD1 aligns across 8 bases. Germline values: CDR1 ENHRY, CDR2 SYGVKD. With 5 bases clipped from V and 6 bases from J, the junction kept 9 bases outside the gene matches. CDR3 length equals 15 residues. The CDR3 spells CAISPQGASINEQFF. CDR3 DNA: TGTGCCATCAGTCCTCAGGGGGCCTCAATCAATGAGCAGTTCTTC.

This rearrangement joins TRBV5-1 to TRBJ1-4; no clear D gene. V was trimmed by 4 bases and J by 4 bases, leaving 8 bases between them. Germline values: CDR1 SGHRS, CDR2 YFSETQ. There are 13 residues in the CDR3. CDR3 amino acids: CASSQGVNEKLFF. In DNA, the CDR3 is TGCGCCAGCAGCCAAGGAGTTAATGAAAAACTGTTTTTT.

V usage is TRBV19 and J usage is TRBJ2-7; D might be TRBD2 (5 bases). This CDR3 spans 13 amino acids. Germline V lookup: CDR1 LNHDA, CDR2 SQIVND (reference sequence). Deletions cut 7 bases from V and 0 bases from J, with 10 bases between. This CDR3 is CASTKGSSYEQYF. The DNA of the CDR3 is TGTGCCAGTACCAAAGGGAGCTCCTACGAGCAGTACTTC. Full variable domain (missing parts from reference TRBV19 and TRBJ2-7): DGGITQSPKYLFRKEGQNVTLSCEQNLNHDAMYWYRQDPGQGLRLIYYSQIVNDFQKGDIAEGYSVSREKKESFPLTVTSAQKNPTAFYLCASTKGSSYEQYFGPGTRLTVT.

This chain links TRBV4-2 with TRBJ1-1, with 12 bases aligning to TRBD1. The germline V gene encodes CDR1 LGHNA and CDR2 YNFKEQ. This CDR3 contains 17 residues. V was pared by 4 bases and J by 4 bases, with 10 bases of the junction left unmatched. The CDR3 reads CASSPTSGQGAGTEAFF. In DNA form, the CDR3 reads TGTGCCAGCAGCCCAACATCGGGACAGGGGGCAGGCACTGAAGCTTTCTTT.

This rearrangement joins TRBV28 to TRBJ2-1; D ambiguous. Germline V gene sequence: CDR1 MDHEN, CDR2 SYDVKM. V was shortened by 7 bases and J by 8 bases, with 12 bases between the two germline ends. The CDR3 consists of 12 residues. CDR3 nucleotide sequence: TGTGCCAGCAAGGAGCTTAGCCATGAGCAGTTCTTC. Translation gives CASKELSHEQFF. Complete variable domain (other parts from reference TRBV28 and TRBJ2-1): DVKVTQSSRYLVKRTGEKVFLECVQDMDHENMFWYRQDPGLGLRLIYFSYDVKMKEKGDIPEGYSVSREKKERFSLILESASTNQTSMYLCASKELSHEQFFGPGTRLTVL.

J is TRBJ2-7 and V is TRBV4-3, with no clear D. The CDR3 is 13 residues long. Between the trimmed V and J ends, which lost 8 bases and 3 bases, there was a span of 14 bases. Germline V gene data show CDR1 as LGHNA and CDR2 as YSLEER. The CDR3 nucleotides are TGCGCCAGCCTCGGTCGTGGGGTCTACGAGCAGTACTTC. Translating gives CASLGRGVYEQYF.

V and J are TRBV5-4 and TRBJ1-1, with D perhaps TRBD1 (6 bases). The CDR3 has 12 amino acids. V was cut by 3 bases and J by 8 bases, with 11 bases left in between. Germline values: CDR1 SGHNT, CDR2 YYREEE (reference sequence). The CDR3 nucleotides read TGTGCCAGCAGCTCCCAGGACAGAGAAGCTTTCTTT. Translating it yields CASSSQDREAFF.

The rearrangement uses TRBV7-2 and TRBJ1-5; TRBD1 matches at 8 bases. Germline CDR1 reads SGHTA; CDR2 reads FQGNSA. This CDR3 region has 15 residues. V shed 4 bases, J shed 4 bases, and the junction held 6 bases outside the gene matches. The CDR3 protein is CASSSWTGINQPQHF. Here the CDR3 DNA reads TGTGCCAGCAGCTCCTGGACAGGGATAAATCAGCCCCAGCATTTT. Together with reference TRBV7-2 and TRBJ1-5, the CDR3 gives the full variable domain: GAGVSQSPSNKVTEKGKDVELRCDPISGHTALYWYRQSLGQGLEFLIYFQGNSAPDKSGLPSDRFSAERTGGSVSTLTIQRTQQEDSAVYLCASSSWTGINQPQHFGDGTRLSIL.

This clone was observed a single time. J is TRBJ2-1 and V is TRBV6-1; D tentatively fits TRBD1 or TRBD2 (5 bases each). The CDR3 sequence is 15 residues long. Per germline, CDR1 MNHNS and CDR2 SASEGT. V shed 7 bases and J shed 0 bases, with 13 bases lying between them. The CDR3 loop reads CASTQLRGSYNEQFF. The CDR3 nucleotides read TGTGCCAGCACCCAGTTGAGGGGCTCCTACAATGAGCAGTTCTTC.

The chain joins TRBV4-2 to TRBJ2-7; 8 bases match TRBD2. The CDR3 consists of 15 residues. CDR1 is LGHNA and CDR2 is YNFKEQ in the germline V gene. J gave up 4 bases and V 0 bases, and 5 bases lay outside the gene matches. The CDR3 DNA follows: TGTGCCAGCAGCCAAGATCACGGGGGGGCATACGAGCAGTACTTC. This codes for CASSQDHGGAYEQYF.

In its sample, this clone was seen once. The chain carries TRBV2 and TRBJ2-1; 10 nucleotides agree with TRBD1. CDR1 SNHLY and CDR2 FYNNEI come from the germline V gene. Trimming cost V 7 bases and J 12 bases; bases outside gene matches: 9. This CDR3 region has 13 residues. The CDR3 spells CASNLGTGDRQFF. CDR3 nucleotides: TGTGCCAGCAACTTAGGGACAGGGGATCGGCAGTTCTTC.

The rearrangement joins TRBV7-2 to TRBJ1-6; D not resolved. The CDR3 contains 14 residues. Trimming stripped 5 bases from V and 4 bases from J, with 9 bases between. The germline CDR1 and CDR2 sequences are SGHTA and FQGNSA. Here the CDR3 DNA reads TGTGCCAGCAGCGGCGGCCCTTATAATTCACCCCTCCACTTT. Protein sequence: CASSGGPYNSPLHF.

V usage is TRBV6-5 and J usage is TRBJ1-2, with D perhaps matching TRBD1 (5 bases). CDR3 length: 12 amino acids. Germline CDR1 MNHEY, CDR2 SVGAGI. Trimming pared 2 bases from V and 5 bases from J, leaving 6 bases between. CDR3 sequence reads: CASSYKGYGYTF. The CDR3, as DNA: TGTGCCAGCAGTTACAAGGGGTATGGCTACACCTTC.

V is TRBV21-1 and J is TRBJ1-5; the D segment call TRBD1 is taken from the table without a DNA check. TRBV21-1 is a pseudogene segment. This CDR3 is built from 16 residues. The CDR3 DNA reads TGTGCCAGCAGCAAAAAGGCCGGCAGGGTTAATCAGCCCCAGCATTTT. This encodes CASSKKAGRVNQPQHF.

The rearrangement uses TRBV10-3 and TRBJ1-2, with D possibly TRBD1 on 5 matching bases. Trimming removed 2 bases from V and 0 bases from J, with 10 bases in between. CDR1 and CDR2 from the germline V gene are ENHRY and SYGVKD. CDR3 length: 15 residues. CDR3: CAISEGQGSNYGYTF. CDR3 DNA sequence: TGTGCCATCAGTGAGGGCCAGGGATCTAACTATGGCTACACCTTC.

This chain connects TRBV28 to TRBJ1-1, with D maybe TRBD1 (5 bases). The germline V gene has CDR1 MDHEN and CDR2 SYDVKM. The CDR3 totals 13 residues. The V and J ends lost 11 bases and 0 bases respectively, with 13 bases between them. The CDR3 region is CAATTDMNTEAFF. Written as DNA, the CDR3 is TGTGCCGCAACGACGGACATGAACACTGAAGCTTTCTTT.

This clone was recorded only once. The V gene is TRBV9, the J gene TRBJ2-3; D call uncertain. Trimming took off 4 bases at V and 1 base at J, with 16 bases between the two ends. The germline V gene has CDR1 SGDLS and CDR2 YYNGEE. This CDR3 spans 16 amino acids. This CDR3 is CASSFLLGIGTDTQYF. The CDR3 DNA follows: TGTGCCAGCAGCTTTTTACTGGGAATAGGCACAGATACGCAGTATTTT.

As DNA, the CDR3 is TGCGCCAGCTCGTTACCCCAGAGGGGCTATGGCTACACCTTC. It yields the protein CASSLPQRGYGYTF. The V call is TRBV5-1, the J call TRBJ1-2; the D gene is possibly TRBD1 (5 bases). The CDR3 sequence is 14 residues long. The V end was cut by 7 bases, the J end by 4 bases, with 17 bases between. From germline, CDR1 is SGHRS and CDR2 YFSETQ.

In the case of this clone: The sample carries other DNA sequences with the same CDR3. The V and J genes are TRBV7-2 and TRBJ1-3; TRBD1 aligns across 9 bases. Germline V gene lookup returns CDR1 SGHTA and CDR2 FQGNSA. Germline trimming cut 0 bases from V and 0 bases from J; bases unmatched to any gene: 0. This CDR3 is built from 16 residues. Here the CDR3 DNA reads TGTGCCAGCAGCTTAGCGGGACAGGGCTCTGGAAACACCATATATTTT. Translation gives CASSLAGQGSGNTIYF. The entire variable domain, with the rest obtained from reference TRBV7-2 and TRBJ1-3, is as follows: GAGVSQSPSNKVTEKGKDVELRCDPISGHTALYWYRQSLGQGLEFLIYFQGNSAPDKSGLPSDRFSAERTGGSVSTLTIQRTQQEDSAVYLCASSLAGQGSGNTIYFGEGSWLTVV.

The CDR3 DNA sequence: TGTGCCAGCAGCTACGGAGGGGGCCTAAACACTGAAGCTTTCTTT. This encodes CASSYGGGLNTEAFF. The chain joins TRBV5-6 to TRBJ1-1; TRBD1 matches 7 bases. V dropped 3 bases and J dropped 2; count of bases not matched to a gene: 7. The CDR3 consists of 15 residues. Per germline, CDR1 SGHDT and CDR2 YYEEEE.

Of note for this clone: A read error is likely, as this CDR3 ends without the conserved phenylalanine or tryptophan. It is unclear where the CDR3 begins or ends on the DNA, so no DNA is shown, and the CDR3 is as TCRdb lists it. The CDR3 spells CASSLDRVVRKY. The rearrangement uses TRBV2 and TRBJ2-7; TRBD1 is the table's D call, not checked against the DNA. The CDR3 totals 12 residues, both ends included. Germline V gives CDR1 SNHLY, CDR2 FYNNEI.

As to this clone: A junction boundary mismatches the germline segment, possibly from a read error. J is TRBJ1-2 and V is TRBV4-1, with D tentatively TRBD1 (6 bases). Looked up from germline, CDR1 is MGHRA and CDR2 is YSYEKL. The CDR3 loop spans 16 amino acids. CDR3 sequence reads: CASSQDWISQGYAYTF. The CDR3 DNA sequence: TGCGCCAGCAGCCAAGATTGGATCTCTCAGGGGTATGCCTACACCTTC.

The chain joins TRBV9 to TRBJ1-6, with D perhaps TRBD1 (5 bases). V was clipped by 3 bases and J by 8 bases, with 6 bases between them. The CDR3 length is 12 residues. Germline V gene lookup returns CDR1 SGDLS and CDR2 YYNGEE. As DNA, the CDR3 is TGTGCCAGCAGCGGGGGGGATTCACCCCTCCACTTT. This encodes CASSGGDSPLHF.

The J gene is TRBJ1-1, the V gene TRBV30; a weak D match, TRBD1 (5 bases). Germline V gives CDR1 GTSNPN, CDR2 SVGIG (reference sequence). The CDR3 totals 13 residues. The V end was cut by 2 bases, the J end by 2 bases, with 9 bases between. CDR3 coding DNA: TGTGCCTGGAGTTCGGGGACTAACACTGAAGCTTTCTTT. Amino acids: CAWSSGTNTEAFF.

V is TRBV6-5 and J is TRBJ2-7, with D possibly being TRBD1 (6 bases). The CDR3 contains 13 residues. CDR1 MNHEY and CDR2 SVGAGI come from the germline V gene. With 7 bases removed from V and 4 bases from J, the gap between germline ends came to 14 bases. The CDR3 coding sequence is TGTGCCAGCACCTCCACAGGGAATTACGAGCAGTACTTC. Translating it yields CASTSTGNYEQYF.

V usage is TRBV2 and J usage is TRBJ1-3, with a tentative D call TRBD1 (6 bases). CDR1 is SNHLY and CDR2 is FYNNEI in the germline V gene. Trimming took off 4 bases at V and 2 bases at J, with 9 bases between the two ends. There are 14 residues in the CDR3. The CDR3 loop is CASSGTATGNTIYF. CDR3 nucleotides: TGTGCCAGCAGTGGGACAGCAACTGGAAACACCATATATTTT. The variable domain in full, completed from reference TRBV2 and TRBJ1-3, reads EPEVTQTPSHQVTQMGQEVILRCVPISNHLYFYWYRQILGQKVEFLVSFYNNEISEKSEIFDDQFSVERPDGSNFTLKIRSTKLEDSAMYFCASSGTATGNTIYFGEGSWLTVV.

The CDR3 region is CAISESGLAVTDTQYF. DNA for the CDR3: TGTGCCATCAGTGAGTCGGGACTAGCGGTCACAGATACGCAGTATTTT. This chain uses TRBV10-3 with TRBJ2-3; 11 bases agree with TRBD2. CDR3 size: 16 residues. V lost 0 bases and J lost 2; bases outside the gene matches: 1. From germline, CDR1 is ENHRY and CDR2 SYGVKD.

The chain combines TRBV18 with TRBJ2-3, with 12 bases aligning to TRBD2. Germline CDR1 is KGHSH and CDR2 is LQKENI. The length of the CDR3 is 14 residues. J gave up 5 bases and V 5 bases, and 2 bases lay outside the gene matches. Written as DNA, the CDR3 is TGTGCCAGCTCAGAGACTAGCGGGAGAGATACGCAGTATTTT. It specifies CASSETSGRDTQYF.

The chain recombines TRBV5-4 with TRBJ1-2; perhaps TRBD1 as D (6 bases). Germline V gives CDR1 SGHNT, CDR2 YYREEE (reference sequence). The V end lost 4 bases, the J end lost 0 bases, and 13 bases lay between the germline ends. The CDR3 runs to 15 residues. The CDR3 coding sequence is TGTGCCAGCAGCCCCCCGACAGGAACTAACTATGGCTACACCTTC. It yields the protein CASSPPTGTNYGYTF.

This clone is a singleton in its sample. V and J are TRBV19 and TRBJ1-2; D is possibly TRBD1 (6 bases). The germline gives CDR1 LNHDA, CDR2 SQIVND (reference sequence). Trimming cost V 9 bases and J 3 bases, with 14 bases left between them. CDR3 size: 13 residues. The CDR3 sequence is CASGQGRDYGYTF. In DNA, the CDR3 is TGTGCCAGCGGGCAGGGGCGAGACTATGGCTACACCTTC.

This clone was seen a handful of times. The sample carries other DNA sequences with the same CDR3. V and J are TRBV5-1 and TRBJ2-5; D is uncertain. Trimming took 2 bases from V and 2 from J, leaving 1 base between them. This CDR3 comprises 11 residues. Germline V lookup: CDR1 SGHRS, CDR2 YFSETQ. The chain's CDR3 is CASSLQETQYF. The CDR3 nucleotides read TGCGCCAGCAGCTTACAAGAGACCCAGTACTTC.